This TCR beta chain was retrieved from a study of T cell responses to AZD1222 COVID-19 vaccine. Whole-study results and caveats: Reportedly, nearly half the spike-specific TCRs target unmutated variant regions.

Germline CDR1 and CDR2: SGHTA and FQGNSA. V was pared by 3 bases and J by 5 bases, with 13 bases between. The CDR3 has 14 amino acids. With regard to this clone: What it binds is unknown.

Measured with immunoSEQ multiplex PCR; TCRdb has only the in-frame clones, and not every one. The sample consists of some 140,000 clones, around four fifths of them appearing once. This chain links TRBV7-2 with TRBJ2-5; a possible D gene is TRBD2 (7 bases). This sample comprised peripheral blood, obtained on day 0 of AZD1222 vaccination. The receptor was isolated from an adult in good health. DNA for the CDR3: TGTGCCAGCAGCTTTGGCGGGGGCAGGGAGACCCAGTACTTC. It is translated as CASSFGGGRETQYF.